A single sample gave rise to the 20 T cell receptor beta chains below, sequenced in a study of shared clonotypes between healthy human individuals. It was CD45RO-negative cells, positively selected for CCR7, that made up naive CD8 cells, with terminally differentiated effector memory CD45RA+ cells excluded. Data came from immunoSEQ multiplex PCR; TCRdb stores just in-frame clones and leaves some out. There are nearly 600,000 clones in the sample; roughly 95% occur only once, and roughly 0.1% lies in the top ten. The sequenced material came from naive CD8+ T cells sorted from blood. Receptors were obtained from a woman in her twenties or thirties in good health.

This chain joins TRBV6-1 and TRBJ1-2, with D possibly matching TRBD1 (6 bases). The V gene's germline CDR1 is MNHNS and CDR2 SASEGT. CDR3 size: 15 residues. V lost 7 bases and J 4 bases, leaving 19 bases between the germline ends. CDR3 nucleotides: TGTGCCAGCATCCCGGTCGGGGGGACAATCTATGGCTACACCTTC. Its protein product is CASIPVGGTIYGYTF.

The chain recombines TRBV27 with TRBJ2-7, with D uncertain. Germline values: CDR1 MNHEY, CDR2 SMNVEV (reference sequence). This CDR3 has 15 residues. Trimming left V 3 bases short and J 2 bases short, with 14 bases between. The CDR3 region has the DNA TGTGCCAGCAGTTTTTTGGGCCTCAGCCCCTACGAGCAGTACTTC. Its protein is CASSFLGLSPYEQYF.

The chain carries TRBV27 and TRBJ2-3; 14 nucleotides match TRBD2. From germline, CDR1 is MNHEY and CDR2 SMNVEV (reference sequence). CDR3 length: 15 amino acids. Trimming removed 4 bases from V and 6 bases from J; junction bases left unmatched: 3. CDR3 DNA sequence: TGTGCCAGCAGTTCGAGGACTAGCGGGAGGGATACGCAGTATTTT. Amino acids: CASSSRTSGRDTQYF.

About this clone: At the DNA level, this CDR3 is encoded by other sequences in the same sample as well. The genes are TRBV5-4 and TRBJ2-7, with no clear D. CDR1 is SGHNT and CDR2 is YYREEE in the germline V gene (reference sequence). CDR3 length equals 13 residues. The germline V and J ends were trimmed by 4 bases and 1 base, with 9 bases remaining between them. CDR3 protein: CASSPGGSYEQYF. The CDR3, as DNA: TGTGCCAGCAGCCCCGGTGGATCCTACGAGCAGTACTTC.

CDR3 in amino acids: CASSHGTGYQPQHF. CDR3 nucleotide sequence: TGCGCCAGCAGCCACGGGACAGGGTATCAGCCCCAGCATTTT. V and J are TRBV4-1 and TRBJ1-5; 9 positions agree with TRBD1. The CDR3 is made up of 14 amino acids. Germline trimming cut 3 bases from V and 5 bases from J; bases unmatched to any gene: 2. Germline-derived CDR1 and CDR2 are MGHRA and YSYEKL.

This CDR3 is CASSLLGPGGYEQYF. Here the CDR3 DNA reads TGTGCCAGCAGCCTTCTTGGGCCAGGGGGCTACGAGCAGTACTTC. V gene TRBV5-6 combines with J gene TRBJ2-7; 7 bases are shared with TRBD1. Per germline, CDR1 SGHDT and CDR2 YYEEEE. V lost 4 bases to trimming and J lost 3 bases; unmatched junction nucleotides: 10. The CDR3 is 15 amino acids.

The chain combines TRBV28 with TRBJ1-5; D gene unclear. Trimming shortened V by 6 bases and J by 4 bases, and 10 bases separated the two germline ends. The CDR3 is made up of 13 amino acids. Germline CDR1 and CDR2: MDHEN and SYDVKM. The CDR3 protein is CASRDGLNQPQHF. Here the CDR3 DNA reads TGTGCCAGCAGGGACGGACTGAATCAGCCCCAGCATTTT.

The chain has TRBV11-2 and TRBJ1-1; D gene ambiguous. The germline gives CDR1 SGHAT, CDR2 FQNNGV. The germline V and J ends were trimmed by 5 bases and 4 bases, with 14 bases remaining between them. The CDR3 runs to 14 residues. Written as DNA, the CDR3 is TGTGCCAGCAGCAAAGACCGCCGGGGCACTGAAGCTTTCTTT. This encodes CASSKDRRGTEAFF.

Points on this clone: The same CDR3 is also encoded by other DNA sequences in this sample. V gene TRBV5-6 combines with J gene TRBJ2-2, with 7 bases lining up with TRBD2. The CDR3 length is 16 residues. CDR1 and CDR2 (germline): SGHDT, YYEEEE. Trimming cost V 0 bases and J 1 base; bases outside gene matches: 3. The CDR3 loop reads CASSLGLAGNTGELFF. The CDR3 DNA reads TGTGCCAGCAGCTTGGGACTAGCAGGGAACACCGGGGAGCTGTTTTTT.

V and J are TRBV27 and TRBJ1-1; weak D call: TRBD1 (6 bases). This CDR3 contains 13 residues. Per the germline V gene, CDR1 is MNHEY and CDR2 is SMNVEV (reference sequence). V shed 7 bases and J shed 7 bases, with 16 bases lying between them. CDR3 nucleotide sequence: TGTGCCAGCATCTCCCCGGACAGTCATGAAGCTTTCTTT. Its translation is CASISPDSHEAFF.

For the CDR3, the DNA is TGTGCCAGTAGTATATCAGGGGCCAACAATGAGCAGTTCTTC. Its translation is CASSISGANNEQFF. The rearrangement uses TRBV19 and TRBJ2-1; possible D gene TRBD1, 6 bases. Trimming pared 2 bases from V and 5 bases from J, leaving 10 bases between. CDR1 is LNHDA and CDR2 is SQIVND in the germline V gene (reference sequence). This CDR3 comprises 14 residues. Complete variable domain (other parts from reference TRBV19 and TRBJ2-1): DGGITQSPKYLFRKEGQNVTLSCEQNLNHDAMYWYRQDPGQGLRLIYYSQIVNDFQKGDIAEGYSVSREKKESFPLTVTSAQKNPTAFYLCASSISGANNEQFFGPGTRLTVL.

This chain links TRBV29-1 with TRBJ2-7; 7 positions match TRBD1. This CDR3 is 12 amino acids long. CDR1 and CDR2 (germline): SQVTM, ANQGSEA. The V gene end was trimmed by 5 bases and the J gene end by 2 bases; junction bases not matched to a gene: 3. The CDR3 region has the DNA TGCAGCGTTAGGGACAGCACCTACGAGCAGTACTTC. This encodes CSVRDSTYEQYF.

This clone was observed once. The V call is TRBV4-2, the J call TRBJ2-1; D unresolved. Germline assignment: CDR1 LGHNA and CDR2 YNFKEQ. The CDR3 has 13 amino acids. V was clipped by 0 bases and J by 9 bases, with 9 bases between them. The CDR3 bases are TGTGCCAGCAGCCAAGATGAAGACGGTGAGCAGTTCTTC. Translating it yields CASSQDEDGEQFF.

The genes are TRBV27 and TRBJ2-3, with 16 positions matching TRBD2. The ends lost 6 bases at V and 3 bases at J; junction bases unmatched: 6. The CDR3 has 17 amino acids. The germline V gene encodes CDR1 MNHEY and CDR2 SMNVEV (reference sequence). The CDR3 reads CASRPPGLAGGTDTQYF. CDR3 coding DNA: TGTGCCAGCAGACCCCCGGGACTAGCGGGAGGGACAGATACGCAGTATTTT.

The gene calls are TRBV9 and TRBJ1-2; no clear D. The CDR3 length is 17 residues. Germline values: CDR1 SGDLS, CDR2 YYNGEE. V lost 0 bases to trimming and J lost 5 bases, with 20 bases between them. The CDR3 DNA follows: TGTGCCAGCAGCGTAGGTCTGCCGGCTGGCCGCGGGTATGGCTACACCTTC. It encodes CASSVGLPAGRGYGYTF.

A single count supports this clone. Just one base apart from a much larger clone, this may be a read error. Other DNA sequences from this sample encode an identical CDR3 as well. V usage is TRBV7-9 and J usage is TRBJ1-5; D may be TRBD1 (5 bases). Trimming took 5 bases from V and 2 from J, leaving 13 bases between them. Per germline, CDR1 SEHNR and CDR2 FQNEAQ (reference sequence). The CDR3 is 15 amino acids. The CDR3 bases are TGTGCCAGCAGCCCCCAAGGGGCTGGCAATCAGCCCCAGCATTTT. It translates to CASSPQGAGNQPQHF.

V is TRBV4-1 and J is TRBJ2-7; D gene uncertain. CDR1 MGHRA and CDR2 YSYEKL come from the germline V gene. The CDR3 is 15 residues long. Trimming left V 1 base short and J 1 base short, with 11 bases between. The CDR3 coding sequence is TGCGCCAGCAGCCAAGCATCCATTCAATCCTACGAGCAGTACTTC. Its translation: CASSQASIQSYEQYF.

The rearrangement uses TRBV29-1 and TRBJ2-7; 10 bases are shared with TRBD1. Germline CDR1 is SQVTM and CDR2 is ANQGSEA. With 1 base clipped from V and 4 bases from J, the junction kept 4 bases outside the gene matches. This CDR3 is 14 amino acids long. The CDR3 coding sequence is TGCAGCGTTGAAGCCCGACAGGGGGCTTACGAGCAGTACTTC. It is translated as CSVEARQGAYEQYF.

The V gene is TRBV27, the J gene TRBJ2-7, with D unresolved. The V gene's germline CDR1 is MNHEY and CDR2 SMNVEV (reference sequence). V was cut by 0 bases and J by 3 bases, with 12 bases left in between. The CDR3 length is 15 residues. CDR3 coding DNA: TGTGCCAGCAGTTTATCGTCGGACGTAGGCTACGAGCAGTACTTC. Translation: CASSLSSDVGYEQYF.

This clone was recorded only once. The chain has TRBV27 and TRBJ1-2, with a tentative D call TRBD1 (5 bases). CDR1 and CDR2 (germline): MNHEY, SMNVEV (reference sequence). The CDR3 totals 15 residues. Trimming removed 1 base from V and 4 bases from J, with 13 bases in between. The CDR3: CASSLLSGGGYGYTF. The DNA for the CDR3 is TGTGCCAGCAGTTTATTATCCGGGGGTGGCTATGGCTACACCTTC.